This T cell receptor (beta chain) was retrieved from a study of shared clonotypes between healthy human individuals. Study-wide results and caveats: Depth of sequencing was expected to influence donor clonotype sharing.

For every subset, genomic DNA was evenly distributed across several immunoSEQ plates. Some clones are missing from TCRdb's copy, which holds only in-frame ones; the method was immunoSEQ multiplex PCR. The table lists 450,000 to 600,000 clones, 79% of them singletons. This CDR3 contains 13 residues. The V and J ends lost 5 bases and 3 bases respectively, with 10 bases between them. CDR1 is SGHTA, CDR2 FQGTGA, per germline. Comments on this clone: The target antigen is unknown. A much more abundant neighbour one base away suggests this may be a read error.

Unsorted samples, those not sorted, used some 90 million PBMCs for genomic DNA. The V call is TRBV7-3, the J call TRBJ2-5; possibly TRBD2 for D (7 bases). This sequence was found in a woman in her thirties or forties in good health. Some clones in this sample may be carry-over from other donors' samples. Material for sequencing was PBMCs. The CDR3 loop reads CASSLGGEETQYF. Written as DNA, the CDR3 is TGTGCCAGCAGCCTAGGGGGGGAAGAGACCCAGTACTTC.